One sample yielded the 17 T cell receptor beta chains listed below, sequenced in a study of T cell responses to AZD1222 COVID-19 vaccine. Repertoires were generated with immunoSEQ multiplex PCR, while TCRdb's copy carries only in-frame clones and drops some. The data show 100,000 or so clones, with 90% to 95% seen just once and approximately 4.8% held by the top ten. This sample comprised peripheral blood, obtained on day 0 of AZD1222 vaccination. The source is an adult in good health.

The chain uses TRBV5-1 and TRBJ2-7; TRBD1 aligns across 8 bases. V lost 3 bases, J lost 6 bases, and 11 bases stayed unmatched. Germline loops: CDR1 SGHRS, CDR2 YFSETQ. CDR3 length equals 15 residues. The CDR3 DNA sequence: TGCGCCAGCAGCTCGAGACAGGGGACGGGCAGCGAGCAGTACTTC. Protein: CASSSRQGTGSEQYF.

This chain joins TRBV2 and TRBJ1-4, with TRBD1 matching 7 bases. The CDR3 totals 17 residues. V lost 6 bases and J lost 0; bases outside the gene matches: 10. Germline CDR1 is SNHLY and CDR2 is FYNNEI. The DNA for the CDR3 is TGTGCCAGCAGAAGACAGGGAGGGCAGACAACTAATGAAAAACTGTTTTTT. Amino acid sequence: CASRRQGGQTTNEKLFF.

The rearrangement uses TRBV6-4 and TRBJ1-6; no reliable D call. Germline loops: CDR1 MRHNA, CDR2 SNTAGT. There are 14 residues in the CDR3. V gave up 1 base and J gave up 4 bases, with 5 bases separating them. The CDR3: CASSDLGYNSPLHF. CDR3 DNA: TGTGCCAGCAGTGACTTAGGTTATAATTCACCCCTCCACTTT.

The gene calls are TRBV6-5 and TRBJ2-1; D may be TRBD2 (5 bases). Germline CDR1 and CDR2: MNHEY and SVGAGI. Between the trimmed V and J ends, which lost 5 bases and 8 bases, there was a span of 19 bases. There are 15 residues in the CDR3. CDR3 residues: CASSPRGLAVYEQFF. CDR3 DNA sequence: TGTGCCAGCAGTCCGAGAGGGTTGGCTGTTTATGAGCAGTTCTTC.

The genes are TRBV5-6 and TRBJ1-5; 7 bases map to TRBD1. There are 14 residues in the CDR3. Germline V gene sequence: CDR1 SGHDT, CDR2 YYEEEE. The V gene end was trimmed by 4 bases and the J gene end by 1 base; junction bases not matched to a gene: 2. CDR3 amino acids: CASSPDRSNQPQHF. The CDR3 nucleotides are TGTGCCAGCAGCCCGGACAGGAGCAATCAGCCCCAGCATTTT.

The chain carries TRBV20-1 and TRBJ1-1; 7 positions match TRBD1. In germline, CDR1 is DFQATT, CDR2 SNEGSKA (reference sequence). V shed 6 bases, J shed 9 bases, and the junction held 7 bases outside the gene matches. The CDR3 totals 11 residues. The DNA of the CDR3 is TGCAGTGCGGATACAGGGGACCAAGCTTTCTTT. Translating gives CSADTGDQAFF.

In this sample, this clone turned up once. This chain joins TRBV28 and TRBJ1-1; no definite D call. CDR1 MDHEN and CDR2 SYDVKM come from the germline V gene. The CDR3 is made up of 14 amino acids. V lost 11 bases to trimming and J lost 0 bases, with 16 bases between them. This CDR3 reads CASYGGSLNTEAFF. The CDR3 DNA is TGTGCCTCATACGGTGGGTCTCTGAACACTGAAGCTTTCTTT.

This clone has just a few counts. CDR3: CASSLGRAANTEAFF. Here the CDR3 DNA reads TGTGCCAGCAGCTTAGGACGGGCGGCGAACACTGAAGCTTTCTTT. The genes are TRBV7-2 and TRBJ1-1, with D uncertain. The CDR3 has 15 residues. CDR1 is SGHTA, CDR2 FQGNSA, per germline. Trimming removed 1 base from V and 1 base from J, with 10 bases in between.

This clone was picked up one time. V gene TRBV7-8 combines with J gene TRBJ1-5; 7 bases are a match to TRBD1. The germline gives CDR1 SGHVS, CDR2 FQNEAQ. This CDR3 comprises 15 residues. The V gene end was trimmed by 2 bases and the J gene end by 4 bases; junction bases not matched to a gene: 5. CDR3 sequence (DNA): TGTGCCAGCAGCTTATCGTCAGGGGGGAATCAGCCCCAGCATTTT. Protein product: CASSLSSGGNQPQHF.

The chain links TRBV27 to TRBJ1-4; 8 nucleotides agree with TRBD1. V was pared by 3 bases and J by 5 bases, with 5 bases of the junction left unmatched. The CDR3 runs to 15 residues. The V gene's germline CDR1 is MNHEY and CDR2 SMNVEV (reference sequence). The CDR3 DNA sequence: TGTGCCAGCAGTTTCCTGGGACAGGTGAATGAAAAACTGTTTTTT. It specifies CASSFLGQVNEKLFF.

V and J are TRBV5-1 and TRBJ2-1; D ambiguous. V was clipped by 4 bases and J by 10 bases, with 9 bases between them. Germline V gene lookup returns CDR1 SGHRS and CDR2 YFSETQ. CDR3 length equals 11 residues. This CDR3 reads CASSTSNEQFF. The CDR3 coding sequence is TGCGCCAGCAGCACAAGTAACGAGCAGTTCTTC.

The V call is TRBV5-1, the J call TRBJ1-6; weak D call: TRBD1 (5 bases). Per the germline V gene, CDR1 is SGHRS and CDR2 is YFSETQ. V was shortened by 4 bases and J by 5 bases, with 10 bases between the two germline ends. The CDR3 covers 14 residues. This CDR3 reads CASSGGQDNSPLHF. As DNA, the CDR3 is TGCGCCAGCAGCGGAGGACAAGATAATTCACCCCTCCACTTT.

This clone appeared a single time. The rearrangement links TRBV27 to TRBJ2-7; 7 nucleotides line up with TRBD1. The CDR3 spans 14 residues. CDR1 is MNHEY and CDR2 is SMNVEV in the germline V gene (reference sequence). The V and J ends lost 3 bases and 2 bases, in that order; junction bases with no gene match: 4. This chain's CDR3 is CASSFGQAPYEQYF. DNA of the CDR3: TGTGCCAGCAGTTTTGGACAGGCCCCCTACGAGCAGTACTTC.

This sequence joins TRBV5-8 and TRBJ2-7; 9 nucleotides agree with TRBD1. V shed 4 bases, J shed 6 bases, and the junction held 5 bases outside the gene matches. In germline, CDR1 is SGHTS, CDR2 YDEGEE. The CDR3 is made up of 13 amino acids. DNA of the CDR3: TGTGCCAGCAGCGGAAGGACAGGGGTCGAGCAGTACTTC. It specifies CASSGRTGVEQYF.

This CDR3 is CASSLVPPGQGSFSPLHF. CDR3 in DNA: TGCGCCAGCAGCTTGGTCCCGCCGGGACAGGGAAGCTTTTCACCCCTCCACTTT. The V and J genes are TRBV5-1 and TRBJ1-6; 9 positions agree with TRBD1. Germline V gives CDR1 SGHRS, CDR2 YFSETQ. There are 18 residues in the CDR3. V dropped 0 bases and J dropped 9; count of bases not matched to a gene: 13.

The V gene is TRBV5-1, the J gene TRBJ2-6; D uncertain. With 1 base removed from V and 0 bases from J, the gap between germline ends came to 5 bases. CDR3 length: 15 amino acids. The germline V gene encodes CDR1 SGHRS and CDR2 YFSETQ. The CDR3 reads CASSLTASGANVLTF. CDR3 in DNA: TGCGCCAGCAGCTTGACAGCCTCTGGGGCCAACGTCCTGACTTTC.

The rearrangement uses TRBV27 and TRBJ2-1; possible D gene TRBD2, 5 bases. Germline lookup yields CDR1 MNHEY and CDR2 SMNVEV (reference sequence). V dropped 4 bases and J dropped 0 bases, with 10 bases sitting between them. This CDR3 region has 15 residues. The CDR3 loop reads CASSSAENSYNEQFF. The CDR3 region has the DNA TGTGCCAGCAGTTCAGCGGAAAACTCCTACAATGAGCAGTTCTTC.